Below, 32 T cell receptor beta chains from the same sample are listed, as sequenced in a study of blood T cell repertoires in COVID-19. Profiled with immunoSEQ multiplex PCR; TCRdb holds only in-frame clones, not every one. The profile shows fewer than 500,000 clones, 80% to 90% of them singletons. The sequencing sample was made of peripheral blood. These receptors were obtained from a woman in her 30s with active or convalescent COVID-19.

This rearrangement joins TRBV19 to TRBJ1-1, with D tentatively TRBD1 (5 bases). This CDR3 spans 15 amino acids. From germline, CDR1 is LNHDA and CDR2 SQIVND (reference sequence). V gave up 3 bases and J gave up 4 bases, with 15 bases separating them. This CDR3 is CASSILGGIGTEAFF. CDR3 DNA sequence: TGTGCCAGTAGTATTCTGGGGGGGATTGGCACTGAAGCTTTCTTT.

This chain connects TRBV4-2 to TRBJ1-2; D is uncertain. Germline V gene data show CDR1 as LGHNA and CDR2 as YNFKEQ. V was pared by 1 base and J by 0 bases, with 18 bases between. The CDR3 sequence is 18 residues long. The DNA of the CDR3 is TGTGCCAGCAGCCAAGGAAGACCAGGATCATGGACTAACTATGGCTACACCTTC. Translation: CASSQGRPGSWTNYGYTF.

The J gene is TRBJ2-1, the V gene TRBV30; 15 bases match TRBD2. CDR1 is GTSNPN, CDR2 SVGIG, per germline (reference sequence). The trim removed 3 bases at V and 8 bases at J, leaving 8 bases unmatched. CDR3 size: 16 residues. CDR3 residues: CAWSIGLAGGQDEQFF. The CDR3 region has the DNA TGTGCCTGGAGCATAGGACTAGCGGGAGGGCAAGATGAGCAGTTCTTC.

J is TRBJ2-3 and V is TRBV5-4; D perhaps matches TRBD1 (6 bases). Germline V CDR1 and CDR2: SGHNT, YYREEE (reference sequence). V lost 4 bases and J lost 2, with 8 bases in between. CDR3 length equals 13 residues. The CDR3 reads CASSRDNTDTQYF. The CDR3 coding sequence is TGTGCCAGCAGCAGGGACAACACAGATACGCAGTATTTT.

The chain joins TRBV4-1 to TRBJ2-3; 12 bases match TRBD2. J gave up 6 bases and V 5 bases, and 15 bases lay outside the gene matches. Germline loops: CDR1 MGHRA, CDR2 YSYEKL. CDR3 length: 18 amino acids. The CDR3 reads CASSYSPPTSGGSDTQYF. The CDR3 nucleotides are TGCGCCAGCAGCTACTCCCCCCCGACTAGCGGGGGTTCGGATACGCAGTATTTT.

The chain uses TRBV29-1 and TRBJ2-1; D remains ambiguous. Trimming took off 7 bases at V and 5 bases at J, with 9 bases between the two ends. CDR3 length equals 11 residues. Germline assignment: CDR1 SQVTM and CDR2 ANQGSEA. CDR3 protein: CSATKNNEQFF. The CDR3 DNA reads as TGCAGCGCCACAAAAAACAATGAGCAGTTCTTC.

V and J are TRBV5-6 and TRBJ2-1; 11 bases are shared with TRBD2. The length of the CDR3 is 14 residues. V dropped 4 bases and J dropped 7; count of bases not matched to a gene: 4. Per germline, CDR1 SGHDT and CDR2 YYEEEE. The DNA of the CDR3 is TGTGCCAGCAGCACGGGACTAGCGGCGAATGAGCAGTTCTTC. Protein product: CASSTGLAANEQFF.

In the case of this clone: Other DNA sequences of this sample code for an identical CDR3. V and J are TRBV18 and TRBJ1-5, with a tentative D call TRBD1 (6 bases). Germline values: CDR1 KGHSH, CDR2 LQKENI. This CDR3 spans 13 amino acids. The V and J ends lost 6 bases and 4 bases respectively, with 10 bases between them. The CDR3 nucleotides read TGTGCCAGCTCGCTACAGGGTAATCAGCCCCAGCATTTT. Residues: CASSLQGNQPQHF.

The J gene is TRBJ2-7, the V gene TRBV7-8, with D possibly being TRBD2 (6 bases). The V gene's germline CDR1 is SGHVS and CDR2 FQNEAQ. V gave up 5 bases and J gave up 2 bases, with 13 bases separating them. The CDR3 has 14 amino acids. The CDR3, as DNA: TGTGCCAGCAGCCCAGAGGGGAGGACCTACGAGCAGTACTTC. This codes for CASSPEGRTYEQYF. Variable domain in full (rest from reference TRBV7-8 and TRBJ2-7): GAGVSQSPRYKVAKRGQDVALRCDPISGHVSLFWYQQALGQGPEFLTYFQNEAQLDKSGLPSDRFFAERPEGSVSTLKIQRTQQEDSAVYLCASSPEGRTYEQYFGPGTRLTVT.

This clone was observed once. V and J are TRBV6-2 or TRBV6-3 and TRBJ2-1, with 7 bases aligning to TRBD2. CDR3 size: 14 residues. The V gene end was trimmed by 3 bases and the J gene end by 7 bases; junction bases not matched to a gene: 6. Germline V lookup: CDR1 MNHEY, CDR2 SVGEGT. CDR3 in amino acids: CASSYTGGVNEQFF. The CDR3 bases are TGTGCCAGCAGTTATACGGGGGGAGTAAATGAGCAGTTCTTC.

The chain links TRBV7-2 to TRBJ2-2; 9 bases are a match to TRBD2. The ends lost 3 bases at V and 4 bases at J; junction bases unmatched: 6. This CDR3 is 16 amino acids long. CDR1 and CDR2 (germline): SGHTA, FQGNSA. As DNA, the CDR3 is TGTGCCAGCAGCTTGAGGGGACTAGCAACCACCGGGGAGCTGTTTTTT. Amino acid sequence: CASSLRGLATTGELFF.

This clone is a singleton in its sample. The chain recombines TRBV7-9 with TRBJ1-2; D not certain. Looked up from germline, CDR1 is SEHNR and CDR2 is FQNEAQ (reference sequence). With 5 bases removed from V and 4 bases from J, the gap between germline ends came to 8 bases. This CDR3 comprises 12 residues. CDR3 DNA: TGTGCCAGCAGCCTCCTCCTCTATGGCTACACCTTC. Translating gives CASSLLLYGYTF.

The chain carries TRBV9 and TRBJ2-5; D is ambiguous. Trimming pared 3 bases from V and 0 bases from J, leaving 12 bases between. Germline CDR1 and CDR2: SGDLS and YYNGEE. This CDR3 spans 15 amino acids. The CDR3 loop reads CASSAQTLNQETQYF. CDR3 DNA: TGTGCCAGCAGCGCCCAGACTTTAAACCAAGAGACCCAGTACTTC.

The CDR3 spells CASSLTGQAFF. The CDR3 coding sequence is TGTGCCAGCAGCCTGACAGGGCAAGCTTTCTTT. This rearrangement joins TRBV12-3 or TRBV12-4 to TRBJ1-1; 7 nucleotides agree with TRBD1. With V trimmed by 6 bases and J by 9 bases, 4 bases remained unmatched. The CDR3 spans 11 residues.

The chain recombines TRBV2 with TRBJ2-5, with D unresolved. This CDR3 has 15 amino acids. Per the germline V gene, CDR1 is SNHLY and CDR2 is FYNNEI. The V end lost 7 bases, the J end lost 0 bases, and 15 bases lay between the germline ends. CDR3: CASMEQAGNQETQYF. Written as DNA, the CDR3 is TGTGCCAGCATGGAGCAAGCCGGAAACCAAGAGACCCAGTACTTC.

This chain links TRBV2 with TRBJ1-2, with D possibly being TRBD1 (6 bases). Germline V gene lookup returns CDR1 SNHLY and CDR2 FYNNEI. The CDR3 extends over 12 amino acids. V was shortened by 10 bases and J by 5 bases, with 14 bases between the two germline ends. The CDR3 sequence is CATGRQEYGYTF. DNA of the CDR3: TGTGCCACCGGACGACAGGAGTATGGCTACACCTTC.

The chain is built from TRBV7-8 and TRBJ1-1; perhaps TRBD1 as D (6 bases). Deletions cut 2 bases from V and 4 bases from J, with 8 bases between. The CDR3 is 13 amino acids. CDR1 is SGHVS, CDR2 FQNEAQ, per germline. CDR3 coding DNA: TGTGCCAGCAGCTTACAACAGGGCACTGAAGCTTTCTTT. Translated, it gives CASSLQQGTEAFF.

J is TRBJ2-2 and V is TRBV2, with a weak D call TRBD1 (6 bases). Germline V gene lookup returns CDR1 SNHLY and CDR2 FYNNEI. There are 17 residues in the CDR3. The V end lost 5 bases, the J end lost 0 bases, and 16 bases lay between the germline ends. For the CDR3, the DNA is TGTGCCAGCAGTCAGAGAGCAGGGGATGCGAACACCGGGGAGCTGTTTTTT. Protein sequence: CASSQRAGDANTGELFF.

The chain joins TRBV5-1 to TRBJ1-4; D gene unclear. The ends were cut back, 4 bases at V and 0 bases at J, with 16 bases in the middle. The CDR3 sequence is 17 residues long. In germline, CDR1 is SGHRS, CDR2 YFSETQ. The CDR3, as DNA: TGCGCCAGCAGCAGAGGAGACTACTTTGCAACTAATGAAAAACTGTTTTTT. As protein: CASSRGDYFATNEKLFF. Combining the CDR3 with reference TRBV5-1 and TRBJ1-4 gives the whole variable domain KAGVTQTPRYLIKTRGQQVTLSCSPISGHRSVSWYQQTPGQGLQFLFEYFSETQRNKGNFPGRFSGRQFSNSRSEMNVSTLELGDSALYLCASSRGDYFATNEKLFFGSGTQLSVL.

V gene TRBV6-4 combines with J gene TRBJ2-7; 10 nucleotides match TRBD2. CDR1 and CDR2 (germline): MRHNA, SNTAGT. The V segment lost 4 bases and the J segment 4 bases; nucleotides outside the gene matches: 7. This CDR3 is built from 15 residues. CDR3 in amino acids: CASSVASGSNYEQYF. CDR3 bases: TGTGCCAGCAGTGTGGCTAGCGGGAGTAATTACGAGCAGTACTTC.

This clone came up once. The chain carries TRBV5-1 and TRBJ1-1, with D possibly TRBD1 on 6 matching bases. Trimming shortened V by 0 bases and J by 7 bases, and 10 bases separated the two germline ends. The CDR3 covers 13 residues. Germline V gives CDR1 SGHRS, CDR2 YFSETQ. The CDR3 sequence is CASSLDRDIEAFF. The DNA of the CDR3 is TGCGCCAGCAGCTTGGACAGGGATATTGAAGCTTTCTTT.

The V call is TRBV6-4, the J call TRBJ2-1, with 9 bases identical to TRBD2. The V gene end was trimmed by 3 bases and the J gene end by 4 bases; junction bases not matched to a gene: 7. In germline, CDR1 is MRHNA, CDR2 SNTAGT. This CDR3 is 16 amino acids long. The CDR3 is CASSEAGGGLYNEQFF. CDR3 sequence (DNA): TGTGCCAGCAGTGAAGCGGGGGGCGGCCTATACAATGAGCAGTTCTTC.

CDR3 amino acids: CASSAGGHPYEQYF. For the CDR3, the DNA is TGCGCCAGCAGTGCTGGCGGGCATCCCTACGAGCAGTACTTC. J is TRBJ2-7 and V is TRBV10-1; TRBD2 is a possible D gene (5 bases). Germline lookup yields CDR1 WNHNN and CDR2 SYGVQD (reference sequence). The CDR3 runs 14 residues. V lost 4 bases, J lost 2 bases, and 12 bases lay in between.

The J gene is TRBJ2-7, the V gene TRBV6-4; D is possibly TRBD2 (5 bases). The ends were cut back, 5 bases at V and 4 bases at J, with 24 bases in the middle. The germline V gene has CDR1 MRHNA and CDR2 SNTAGT. The CDR3 runs 17 residues. CDR3 sequence reads: CASSRPLIGGGEYEQYF. As DNA, the CDR3 is TGTGCCAGCAGTCGGCCCCTAATAGGAGGTGGGGAATACGAGCAGTACTTC.

The chain combines TRBV27 with TRBJ2-2; TRBD1 might be the D (6 bases). CDR1 MNHEY and CDR2 SMNVEV come from the germline V gene (reference sequence). The CDR3 spans 15 residues. The V end was cut by 5 bases, the J end by 5 bases, with 15 bases between. The CDR3 sequence is CASSRDRFRTGELFF. CDR3 DNA sequence: TGTGCCAGCAGTAGAGACAGGTTTCGAACCGGGGAGCTGTTTTTT.

The J gene is TRBJ2-1, the V gene TRBV19; 10 bases line up with TRBD2. Looked up from germline, CDR1 is LNHDA and CDR2 is SQIVND (reference sequence). Germline trimming cut 5 bases from V and 4 bases from J; bases unmatched to any gene: 5. The CDR3 is 15 residues long. CDR3 loop: CASSWTSGWYNEQFF. Written as DNA, the CDR3 is TGTGCCAGTAGTTGGACTAGCGGCTGGTACAATGAGCAGTTCTTC.

V and J are TRBV2 and TRBJ2-7; 11 nucleotides agree with TRBD2. CDR3 length: 14 amino acids. Germline CDR1 is SNHLY and CDR2 is FYNNEI. The V segment lost 7 bases and the J segment 6 bases; nucleotides outside the gene matches: 8. In DNA, the CDR3 is TGTGCCAGCACTCCACTAGCGGGAGTTGGCGAGCAGTACTTC. As protein: CASTPLAGVGEQYF.

CDR3 DNA: TGTGCCAGCGAACGCGGCGGACACACCAATGAGCAGTTCTTC. Its protein is CASERGGHTNEQFF. This rearrangement joins TRBV2 to TRBJ2-1; D may be TRBD1 (5 bases). Between the trimmed V and J ends, which lost 8 bases and 6 bases, there was a span of 17 bases. The germline CDR1 and CDR2 sequences are SNHLY and FYNNEI. There are 14 residues in the CDR3. Full variable domain (rest looked up from reference TRBV2 and TRBJ2-1): EPEVTQTPSHQVTQMGQEVILRCVPISNHLYFYWYRQILGQKVEFLVSFYNNEISEKSEIFDDQFSVERPDGSNFTLKIRSTKLEDSAMYFCASERGGHTNEQFFGPGTRLTVL.

The chain has TRBV7-9 and TRBJ2-7; no clear D gene. Germline CDR1 reads SEHNR; CDR2 reads FQNEAQ (reference sequence). V was pared by 0 bases and J by 3 bases, with 9 bases between. The CDR3 contains 14 residues. CDR3 residues: CASSLAPNFYEQYF. The DNA for the CDR3 is TGTGCCAGCAGCTTAGCACCAAACTTCTACGAGCAGTACTTC.

DNA for the CDR3: TGCGCCAGCAGCTTGGGACAGACTCCGGATGGCTACACCTTC. This gives the protein CASSLGQTPDGYTF. The rearrangement joins TRBV5-1 to TRBJ1-2; a weak D match, TRBD1 (5 bases). This CDR3 has 14 residues. Germline CDR1 SGHRS, CDR2 YFSETQ. V lost 0 bases, J lost 6 bases, and 12 bases lay in between.

The V gene is TRBV12-5, the J gene TRBJ2-7; no clear D gene. Trimming removed 6 bases from V and 0 bases from J, with 6 bases in between. The V gene's germline CDR1 is LGHNT and CDR2 FRNRAP. This CDR3 has 12 amino acids. The CDR3 DNA reads TGTGCTAGTGGACTTAGCTCCTACGAGCAGTACTTC. This codes for CASGLSSYEQYF.

V and J are TRBV10-1 and TRBJ2-3, with 9 bases matching TRBD2. The CDR3 sequence is 18 residues long. Germline V CDR1 and CDR2: WNHNN, SYGVQD (reference sequence). V lost 4 bases and J lost 0; bases outside the gene matches: 11. As DNA, the CDR3 is TGCGCCAGCAGTGGCGGTAACGGAGCGGGGGGTAGCACAGATACGCAGTATTTT. It encodes CASSGGNGAGGSTDTQYF.